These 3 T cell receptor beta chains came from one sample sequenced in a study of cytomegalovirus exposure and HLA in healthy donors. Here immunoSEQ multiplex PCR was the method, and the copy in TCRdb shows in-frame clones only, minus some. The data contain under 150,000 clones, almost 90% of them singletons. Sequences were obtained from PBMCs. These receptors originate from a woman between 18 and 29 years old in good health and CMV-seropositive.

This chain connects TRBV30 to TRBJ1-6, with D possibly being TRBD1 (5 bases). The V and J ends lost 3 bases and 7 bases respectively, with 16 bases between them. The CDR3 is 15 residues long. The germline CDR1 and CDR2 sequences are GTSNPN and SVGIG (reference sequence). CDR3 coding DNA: TGTGCCTGGAGCGACAGCCCAAGTTCCAATTCACCCCTCCACTTT. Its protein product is CAWSDSPSSNSPLHF.

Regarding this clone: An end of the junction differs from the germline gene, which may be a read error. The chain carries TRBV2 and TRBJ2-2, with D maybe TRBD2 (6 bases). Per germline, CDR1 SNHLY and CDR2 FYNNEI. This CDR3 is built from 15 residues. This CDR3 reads CASRDRGFSTGELFF. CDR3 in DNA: TGTGCCAGCCGTGATCGGGGGTTTAGCACCGGGGAGCTGTTTTTT.

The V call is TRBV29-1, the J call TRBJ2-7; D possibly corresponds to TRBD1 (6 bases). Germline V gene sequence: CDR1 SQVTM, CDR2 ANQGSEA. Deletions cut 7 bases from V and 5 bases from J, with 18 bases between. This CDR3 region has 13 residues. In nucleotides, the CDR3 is TGCAGCGCCTCGACAGGACCCCCCCACGAGCAGTACTTC. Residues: CSASTGPPHEQYF.